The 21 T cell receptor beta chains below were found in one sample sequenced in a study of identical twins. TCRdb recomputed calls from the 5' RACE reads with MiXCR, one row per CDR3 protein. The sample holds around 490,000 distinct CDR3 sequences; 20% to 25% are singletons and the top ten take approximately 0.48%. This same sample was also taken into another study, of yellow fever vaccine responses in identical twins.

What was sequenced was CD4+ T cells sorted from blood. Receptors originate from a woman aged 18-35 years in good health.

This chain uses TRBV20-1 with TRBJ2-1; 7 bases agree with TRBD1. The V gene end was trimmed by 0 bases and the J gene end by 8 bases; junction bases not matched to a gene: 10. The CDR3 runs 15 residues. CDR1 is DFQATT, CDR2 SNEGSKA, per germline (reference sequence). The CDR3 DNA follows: TGCAGTGCTAGAGATTCTGCCCTTCAGGGGGATGAGCAGTTCTTC. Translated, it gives CSARDSALQGDEQFF.

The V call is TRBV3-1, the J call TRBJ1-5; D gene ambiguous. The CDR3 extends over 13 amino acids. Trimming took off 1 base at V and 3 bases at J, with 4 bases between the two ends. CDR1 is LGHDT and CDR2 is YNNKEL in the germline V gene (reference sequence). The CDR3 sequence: CASSQANNQPQHF. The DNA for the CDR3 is TGTGCCAGCAGCCAAGCGAACAATCAGCCCCAGCATTTT. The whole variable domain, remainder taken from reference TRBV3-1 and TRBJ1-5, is DTAVSQTPKYLVTQMGNDKSIKCEQNLGHDTMYWYKQDSKKFLKIMFSYNNKELIINETVPNRFSPKSPDKAHLNLHINSLELGDSAVYFCASSQANNQPQHFGDGTRLSIL.

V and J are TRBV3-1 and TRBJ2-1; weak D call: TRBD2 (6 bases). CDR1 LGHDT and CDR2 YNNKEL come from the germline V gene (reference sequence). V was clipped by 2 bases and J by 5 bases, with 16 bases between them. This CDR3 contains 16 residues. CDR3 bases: TGTGCCAGCAGCCAACGTCCCGGGACTGGGGACAATGAGCAGTTCTTC. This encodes CASSQRPGTGDNEQFF.

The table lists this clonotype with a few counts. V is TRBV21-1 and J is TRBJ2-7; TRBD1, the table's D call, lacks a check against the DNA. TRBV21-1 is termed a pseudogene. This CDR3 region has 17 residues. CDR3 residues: CASTPYPGTGVSYEQYV. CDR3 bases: TGTGCCAGCACCCCCTATCCCGGGACAGGGGTCTCCTACGAGCAGTACGTC.

CDR3 in DNA: TGTGCCAGCAGTTCCACCCTGCAGAACACTGAAGCTTTCTTT. Protein: CASSSTLQNTEAFF. The chain has TRBV12-3 or TRBV12-4 and TRBJ1-1; D is uncertain. Trimming cost V 4 bases and J 1 base, with 10 bases left between them. This CDR3 spans 14 amino acids.

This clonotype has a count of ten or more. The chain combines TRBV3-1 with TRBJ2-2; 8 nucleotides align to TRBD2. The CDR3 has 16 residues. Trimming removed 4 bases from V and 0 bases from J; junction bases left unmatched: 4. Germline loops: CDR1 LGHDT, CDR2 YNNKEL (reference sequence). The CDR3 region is CASSPPGGANTGELFF. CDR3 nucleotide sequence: TGTGCCAGCAGCCCCCCCGGGGGGGCGAACACCGGGGAGCTGTTTTTT.

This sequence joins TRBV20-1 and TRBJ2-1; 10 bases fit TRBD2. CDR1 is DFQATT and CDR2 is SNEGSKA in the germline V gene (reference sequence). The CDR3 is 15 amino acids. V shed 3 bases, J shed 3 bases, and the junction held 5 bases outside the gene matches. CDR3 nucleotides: TGCAGTGCTAGGCTAGCGGGAGTTATCTACAATGAGCAGTTCTTC. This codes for CSARLAGVIYNEQFF.

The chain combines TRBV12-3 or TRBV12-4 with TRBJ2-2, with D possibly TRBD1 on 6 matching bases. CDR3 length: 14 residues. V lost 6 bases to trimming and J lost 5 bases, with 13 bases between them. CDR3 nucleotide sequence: TGTGCCAGCAGAAGACAGGATTATACCGGGGAGCTGTTTTTT. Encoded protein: CASRRQDYTGELFF.

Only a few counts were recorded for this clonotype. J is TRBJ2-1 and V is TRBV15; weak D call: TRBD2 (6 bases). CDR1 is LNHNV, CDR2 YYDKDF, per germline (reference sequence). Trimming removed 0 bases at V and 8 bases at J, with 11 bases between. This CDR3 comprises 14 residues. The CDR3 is CATSRDPSDDEQFF. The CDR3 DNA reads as TGTGCCACCAGCAGAGATCCTAGCGACGATGAGCAGTTCTTC. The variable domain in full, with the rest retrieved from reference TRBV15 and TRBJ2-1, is DAMVIQNPRYQVTQFGKPVTLSCSQTLNHNVMYWYQQKSSQAPKLLFHYYDKDFNNEADTPDNFQSRRPNTSFCFLDIRSPGLGDTAMYLCATSRDPSDDEQFFGPGTRLTVL.

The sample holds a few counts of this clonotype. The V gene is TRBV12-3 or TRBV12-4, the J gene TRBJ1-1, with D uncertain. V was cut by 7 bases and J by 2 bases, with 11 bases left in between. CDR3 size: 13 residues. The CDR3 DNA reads TGTGCCAGCATCAGAGCGGCAAACACTGAAGCTTTCTTT. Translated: CASIRAANTEAFF.

CDR3 DNA: TGCAGTGCTAGAGATATCCTAGCGGGGGCCGCCACCGGGGAGCTGTTTTTT. This sequence encodes CSARDILAGAATGELFF. The chain uses TRBV20-1 and TRBJ2-2, with TRBD2 matching 10 bases. The CDR3 has 17 residues. The germline V gene encodes CDR1 DFQATT and CDR2 SNEGSKA (reference sequence). Unmatched junction bases numbered 8, after V lost 0 bases and J lost 4 bases.

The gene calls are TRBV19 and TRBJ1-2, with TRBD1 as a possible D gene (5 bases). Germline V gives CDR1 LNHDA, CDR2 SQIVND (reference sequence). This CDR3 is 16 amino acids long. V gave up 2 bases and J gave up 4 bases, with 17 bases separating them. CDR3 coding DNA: TGTGCCAGTAGTATAAGTAAGCGGGACGGATCCTATGGCTACACCTTC. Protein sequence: CASSISKRDGSYGYTF.

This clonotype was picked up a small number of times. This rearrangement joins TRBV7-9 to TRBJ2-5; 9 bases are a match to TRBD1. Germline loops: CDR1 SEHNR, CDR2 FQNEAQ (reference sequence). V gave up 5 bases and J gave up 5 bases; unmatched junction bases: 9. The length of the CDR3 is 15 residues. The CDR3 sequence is CASSKGDRVSETQYF. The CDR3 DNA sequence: TGTGCCAGCAGCAAGGGGGACAGGGTGTCGGAGACCCAGTACTTC.

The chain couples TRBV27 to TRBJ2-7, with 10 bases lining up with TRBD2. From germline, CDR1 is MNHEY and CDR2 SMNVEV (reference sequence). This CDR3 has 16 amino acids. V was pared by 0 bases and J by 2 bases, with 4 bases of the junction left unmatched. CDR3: CASSLSAAGGPYEQYF. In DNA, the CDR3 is TGTGCCAGCAGTTTATCCGCAGCGGGAGGGCCCTACGAGCAGTACTTC.

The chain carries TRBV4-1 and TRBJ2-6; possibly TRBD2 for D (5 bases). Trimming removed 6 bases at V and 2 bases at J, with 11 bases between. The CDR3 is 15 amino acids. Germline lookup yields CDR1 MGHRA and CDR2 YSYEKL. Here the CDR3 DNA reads TGCGCCAGCAGTCAGACGGGGACTGGGGCCAACGTCCTGACTTTC. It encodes CASSQTGTGANVLTF.

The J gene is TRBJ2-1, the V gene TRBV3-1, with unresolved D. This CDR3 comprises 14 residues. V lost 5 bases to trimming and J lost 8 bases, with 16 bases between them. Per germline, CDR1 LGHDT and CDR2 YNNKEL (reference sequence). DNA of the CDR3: TGTGCCAGCAGCGCGACACGCGACGCCCATGAGCAGTTCTTC. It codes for CASSATRDAHEQFF.

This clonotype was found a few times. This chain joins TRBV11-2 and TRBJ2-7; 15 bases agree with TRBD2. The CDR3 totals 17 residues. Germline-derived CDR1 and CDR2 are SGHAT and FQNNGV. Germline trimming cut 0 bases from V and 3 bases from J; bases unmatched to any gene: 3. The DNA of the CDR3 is TGTGCCAGCAGCTTAGAAGGGACTAGCGGGAGGAGCTACGAGCAGTACTTC. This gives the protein CASSLEGTSGRSYEQYF.

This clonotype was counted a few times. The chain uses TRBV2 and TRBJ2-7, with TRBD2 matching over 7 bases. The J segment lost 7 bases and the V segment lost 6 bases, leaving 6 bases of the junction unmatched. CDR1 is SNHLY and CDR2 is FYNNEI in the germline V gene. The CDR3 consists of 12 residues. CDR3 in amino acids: CASRNLAVEQYF. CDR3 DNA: TGTGCCAGCAGGAACCTAGCGGTTGAGCAGTACTTC.

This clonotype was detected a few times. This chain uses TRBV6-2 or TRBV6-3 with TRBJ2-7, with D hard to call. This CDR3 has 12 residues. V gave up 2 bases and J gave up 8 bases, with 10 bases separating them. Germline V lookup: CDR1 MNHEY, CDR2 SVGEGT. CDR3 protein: CASSYGPSKQYF. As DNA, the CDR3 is TGTGCCAGCAGTTACGGGCCTTCGAAGCAGTACTTC.

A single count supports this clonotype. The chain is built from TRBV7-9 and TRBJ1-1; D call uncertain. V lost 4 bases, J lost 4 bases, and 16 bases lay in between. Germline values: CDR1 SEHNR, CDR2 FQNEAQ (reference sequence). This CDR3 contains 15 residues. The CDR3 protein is CASSSSDPGGTEAFF. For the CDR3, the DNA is TGTGCCAGCAGCTCCTCGGACCCGGGAGGCACTGAAGCTTTCTTT.

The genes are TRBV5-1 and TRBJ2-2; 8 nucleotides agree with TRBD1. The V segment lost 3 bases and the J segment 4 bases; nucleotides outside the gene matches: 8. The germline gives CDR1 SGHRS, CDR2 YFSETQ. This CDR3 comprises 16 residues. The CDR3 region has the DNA TGCGCCAGCAGCTCGACAGGGGCAGTTAGCACCGGGGAGCTGTTTTTT. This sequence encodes CASSSTGAVSTGELFF.